This T cell receptor beta chain comes out of a study of T cell repertoires in cytomegalovirus infection. Across the whole study: An indication of both CMV infection and matching HLA type came from public TCR beta signatures. Study-wide findings and caveats: Public TCR beta family frequency separated CMV-and-HLA carriers, including in an independent cohort. Within the response measured ex vivo, HLA-C-restricted CMV-specific TCR beta clonotypes were dominant.

This clonotype has ten or more counts. Its antigen is as yet unknown. V lost 1 base to trimming and J lost 8 bases; unmatched junction nucleotides: 1. This CDR3 has 12 residues. In TCRdb, the reads were re-called with MiXCR into one record per CDR3 protein. The table includes 150,000 to 200,000 distinct CDR3 sequences, 28% detected once. This TCR was sampled from a human donor in good health (CMV status not recorded). Some clones in this sample may be carry-over from other donors' samples. What was sequenced was PBMCs. The rearrangement joins TRBV12-3 or TRBV12-4 to TRBJ1-2; TRBD1 matches 7 bases. The CDR3 DNA is TGTGCCAGCAGTTTAGGAGGGGGCGGCTACACCTTC. Amino acids: CASSLGGGGYTF.